This T cell receptor (beta chain) is drawn from a study of blood T cell repertoires in COVID-19. Study at large: COVID-19 samples collected from the United States, Italy and Spain covered acute and convalescent phases. Sample material is recorded as cDNA or gDNA derived from T cells, B-cell-depleted T cells, or PBMCs.

This clone was counted only a few times. Germline V gene lookup returns CDR1 MNHEY and CDR2 SVGAGI. The CDR3 is made up of 15 amino acids. Trimming cost V 4 bases and J 5 bases; bases outside gene matches: 5. The authors' processing: Nucleated cell counts were estimated from reference gene primer amplification. Only in-frame clones appear in the TCRdb table, and some are missing; sequencing was by immunoSEQ multiplex PCR. V, J and clone size are those of that table, while D and trimming were read from the DNA. This sample carries over 150,000 clones, approximately 80% of them seen once, and the ten largest clones take roughly 2.9%.

V and J are TRBV6-5 and TRBJ1-4; 9 positions match TRBD1. The receptor was isolated from a woman in her fifties or sixties with acute or convalescent COVID-19. Sequenced input: peripheral blood. In DNA, the CDR3 is TGTGCCAGCAGTTCCCCGACAGGGGGGAATGAAAAACTGTTTTTT. Protein sequence: CASSSPTGGNEKLFF.